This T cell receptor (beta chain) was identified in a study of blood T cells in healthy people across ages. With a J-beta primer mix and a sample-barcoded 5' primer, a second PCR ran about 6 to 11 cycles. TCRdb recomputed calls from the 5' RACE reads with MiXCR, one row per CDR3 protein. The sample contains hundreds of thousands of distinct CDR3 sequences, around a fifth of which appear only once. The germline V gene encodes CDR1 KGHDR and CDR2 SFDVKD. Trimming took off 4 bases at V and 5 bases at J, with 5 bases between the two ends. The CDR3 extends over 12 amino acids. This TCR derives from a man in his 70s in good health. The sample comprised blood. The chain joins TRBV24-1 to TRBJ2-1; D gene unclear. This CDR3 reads CATSESNNEQFF. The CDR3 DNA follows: TGTGCCACCAGTGAATCTAACAATGAGCAGTTCTTC.